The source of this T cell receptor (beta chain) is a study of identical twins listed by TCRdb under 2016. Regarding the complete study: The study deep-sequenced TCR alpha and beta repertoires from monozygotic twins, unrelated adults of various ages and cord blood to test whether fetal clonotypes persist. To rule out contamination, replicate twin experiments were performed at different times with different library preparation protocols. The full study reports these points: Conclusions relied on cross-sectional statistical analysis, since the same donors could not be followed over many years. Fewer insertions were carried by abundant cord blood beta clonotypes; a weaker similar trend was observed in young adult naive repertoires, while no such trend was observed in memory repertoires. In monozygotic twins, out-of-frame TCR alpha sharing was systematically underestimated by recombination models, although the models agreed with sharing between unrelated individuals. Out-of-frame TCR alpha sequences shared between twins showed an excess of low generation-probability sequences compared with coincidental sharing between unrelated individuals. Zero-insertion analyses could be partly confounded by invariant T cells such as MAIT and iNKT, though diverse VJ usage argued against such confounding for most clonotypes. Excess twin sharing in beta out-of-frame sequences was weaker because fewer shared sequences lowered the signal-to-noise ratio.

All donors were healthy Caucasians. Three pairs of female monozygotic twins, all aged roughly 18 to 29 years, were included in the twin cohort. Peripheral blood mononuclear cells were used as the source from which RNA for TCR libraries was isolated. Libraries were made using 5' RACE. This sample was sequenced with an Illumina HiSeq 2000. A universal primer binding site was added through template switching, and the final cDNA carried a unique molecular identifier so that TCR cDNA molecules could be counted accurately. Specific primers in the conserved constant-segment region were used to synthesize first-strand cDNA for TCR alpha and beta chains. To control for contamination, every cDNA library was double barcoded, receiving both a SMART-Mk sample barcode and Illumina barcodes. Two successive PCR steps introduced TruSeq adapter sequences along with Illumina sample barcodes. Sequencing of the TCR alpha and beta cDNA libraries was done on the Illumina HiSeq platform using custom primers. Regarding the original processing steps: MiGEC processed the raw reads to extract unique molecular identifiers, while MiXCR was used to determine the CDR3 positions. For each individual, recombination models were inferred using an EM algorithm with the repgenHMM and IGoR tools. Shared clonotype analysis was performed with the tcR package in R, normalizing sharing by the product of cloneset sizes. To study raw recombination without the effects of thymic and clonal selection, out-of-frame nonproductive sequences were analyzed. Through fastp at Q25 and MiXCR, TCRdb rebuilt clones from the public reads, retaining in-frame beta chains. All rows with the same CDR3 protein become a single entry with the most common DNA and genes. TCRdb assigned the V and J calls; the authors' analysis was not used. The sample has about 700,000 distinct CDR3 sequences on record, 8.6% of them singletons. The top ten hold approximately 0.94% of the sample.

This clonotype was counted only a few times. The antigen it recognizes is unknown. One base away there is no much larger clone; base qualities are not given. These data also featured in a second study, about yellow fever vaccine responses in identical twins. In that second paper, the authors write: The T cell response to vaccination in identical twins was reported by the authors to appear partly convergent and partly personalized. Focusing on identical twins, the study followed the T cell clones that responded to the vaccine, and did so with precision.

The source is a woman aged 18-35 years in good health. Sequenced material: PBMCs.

The CDR3 reads CASTGLVGGLETQYF. The sequenced DNA is TGTGCCAGCACCGGACTAGTGGGCGGGTTGGAGACCCAGTACTTC. Recombination connected TRBV27 to TRBJ2-5; a stretch of 7 junction bases matches TRBD2. Sequences MNHEY (CDR1) and SMNVEV (CDR2) are obtained from the germline V gene (reference sequence). Spanning cysteine to phenylalanine, the CDR3 consists of 15 amino acids. Only the CDR3 DNA is retained, 45 bases long and in frame from the first base. The junction shows trimming of 7 bases on V and 5 bases on J, and the gene matches do not reach 13 bases of it.